Following are 10 T cell receptor beta chains from one sample sequenced in a study of T cells in Graves' hyperthyroidism and ophthalmopathy. TCR beta CDR3 regions were amplified from RNA transcripts. TCR CDR3 underwent first-round RT-PCR with the HTBI primer set. A single record per CDR3 protein comes from TCRdb applying MiXCR to the multiplex PCR reads. The sample yields around 600,000 distinct CDR3 sequences, around 16% seen once. The sample was blood. The receptors come from a woman aged 30 to 39 with Graves' hyperthyroidism.

This clonotype has a handful of counts. The V call is TRBV6-6, the J call TRBJ2-3; a possible D gene is TRBD2 (6 bases). CDR1 and CDR2 (germline): MNHNY, SVGAGI (reference sequence). The length of the CDR3 is 17 residues. V was cut by 2 bases and J by 2 bases, with 17 bases left in between. CDR3 amino acids: CASSYAGGQTNTDTQYF. In DNA form, the CDR3 reads TGTGCCAGCAGTTACGCAGGAGGGCAGACAAACACAGATACGCAGTATTTT.

A note on this clonotype: Compared with germline, one end of the junction differs, possibly owing to a read error. The chain uses TRBV6-1 and TRBJ2-7; the D is unclear. This CDR3 comprises 12 residues. Germline loops: CDR1 MNHNS, CDR2 SASEGT. The CDR3 sequence is CASSDRSYVQYF. The DNA of the CDR3 is TGTGCCAGCAGTGACAGATCCTACGTGCAGTACTTC.

Many counts were recorded for this clonotype. The CDR3 sequence: CASIPPNGETQYF. The CDR3 nucleotides read TGTGCCAGCATCCCTCCGAATGGGGAGACCCAGTACTTC. This rearrangement joins TRBV12-3 or TRBV12-4 to TRBJ2-5; D remains unclear. CDR3 length: 13 residues. Trimming removed 7 bases at V and 5 bases at J, with 14 bases between.

This clonotype appeared many times. The V and J genes are TRBV7-3 and TRBJ1-1, with 11 bases aligning to TRBD1. Germline CDR1 and CDR2: SGHTA and FQGTGA. V was clipped by 3 bases and J by 5 bases; unmatched bases: 5. The CDR3 totals 15 residues. The CDR3 protein is CASSLEDRGLTEAFF. The CDR3 nucleotides are TGTGCCAGCAGCTTGGAGGACAGGGGGCTGACTGAAGCTTTCTTT.

This clonotype occurred a few times. The chain combines TRBV7-6 with TRBJ2-1; 8 bases fit TRBD2. The CDR3 extends over 15 amino acids. J lost 5 bases, V lost 1 base, and 4 bases had no gene match. Germline CDR1 is SGHVS and CDR2 is FNYEAQ. In nucleotides, the CDR3 is TGTGCCAGCAGCTTAGTCGGCGGGGGGAACAATGAGCAGTTCTTC. Translation gives CASSLVGGGNNEQFF.

At least ten counts were recorded for this clonotype. The genes are TRBV27 and TRBJ2-7; D gene unclear. V was shortened by 0 bases and J by 5 bases, with 14 bases between the two germline ends. CDR3 length equals 15 residues. In germline, CDR1 is MNHEY, CDR2 SMNVEV (reference sequence). In DNA form, the CDR3 reads TGTGCCAGCAGTTTATCCGGGTTATCTGAGGACGAGCAGTACTTC. Its protein product is CASSLSGLSEDEQYF.

This clonotype was picked up a small number of times. The chain couples TRBV7-2 to TRBJ2-4; 9 bases are shared with TRBD2. Trimming removed 4 bases from V and 0 bases from J; junction bases left unmatched: 4. This CDR3 has 16 amino acids. The germline gives CDR1 SGHTA, CDR2 FQGNSA. CDR3 protein: CASSSLAGVAKNIQYF. The CDR3, as DNA: TGTGCCAGCAGCTCTTTAGCGGGGGTAGCCAAAAACATTCAGTACTTC. Using reference TRBV7-2 and TRBJ2-4 for the parts outside the CDR3, the full variable domain is GAGVSQSPSNKVTEKGKDVELRCDPISGHTALYWYRQSLGQGLEFLIYFQGNSAPDKSGLPSDRFSAERTGGSVSTLTIQRTQQEDSAVYLCASSSLAGVAKNIQYFGAGTRLSVL.

This clonotype was picked up many times. The chain combines TRBV6-5 with TRBJ2-1, with 8 bases that match TRBD2. The CDR3 spans 16 residues. Germline CDR1 is MNHEY and CDR2 is SVGAGI. The junction had 4 bases not matched to a gene; V was cut back by 1 base and J by 2 bases. The CDR3 DNA follows: TGTGCCAGCAGTTACTGGGGCGGGAGGACCTACAATGAGCAGTTCTTC. Encoded protein: CASSYWGGRTYNEQFF.

The rearrangement uses TRBV7-2 and TRBJ2-2, with 12 nucleotides matching TRBD2. CDR1 is SGHTA and CDR2 is FQGNSA in the germline V gene. The trim removed 5 bases at V and 4 bases at J, leaving 8 bases unmatched. This CDR3 region has 17 residues. The CDR3 protein is CASSRSPGLAGTGELFF. Written as DNA, the CDR3 is TGTGCCAGCAGCCGATCACCGGGACTAGCGGGCACCGGGGAGCTGTTTTTT. Full variable domain (outside the CDR3, taken from reference TRBV7-2 and TRBJ2-2): GAGVSQSPSNKVTEKGKDVELRCDPISGHTALYWYRQSLGQGLEFLIYFQGNSAPDKSGLPSDRFSAERTGGSVSTLTIQRTQQEDSAVYLCASSRSPGLAGTGELFFGEGSRLTVL.

The chain combines TRBV10-3 with TRBJ2-3; 10 nucleotides line up with TRBD2. Germline loops: CDR1 ENHRY, CDR2 SYGVKD. V gave up 6 bases and J gave up 3 bases; unmatched junction bases: 9. This CDR3 region has 16 residues. CDR3 sequence reads: CAISRASGSLTDTQYF. CDR3 nucleotides: TGTGCCATCAGCCGTGCTAGCGGGAGTCTGACAGATACGCAGTATTTT.